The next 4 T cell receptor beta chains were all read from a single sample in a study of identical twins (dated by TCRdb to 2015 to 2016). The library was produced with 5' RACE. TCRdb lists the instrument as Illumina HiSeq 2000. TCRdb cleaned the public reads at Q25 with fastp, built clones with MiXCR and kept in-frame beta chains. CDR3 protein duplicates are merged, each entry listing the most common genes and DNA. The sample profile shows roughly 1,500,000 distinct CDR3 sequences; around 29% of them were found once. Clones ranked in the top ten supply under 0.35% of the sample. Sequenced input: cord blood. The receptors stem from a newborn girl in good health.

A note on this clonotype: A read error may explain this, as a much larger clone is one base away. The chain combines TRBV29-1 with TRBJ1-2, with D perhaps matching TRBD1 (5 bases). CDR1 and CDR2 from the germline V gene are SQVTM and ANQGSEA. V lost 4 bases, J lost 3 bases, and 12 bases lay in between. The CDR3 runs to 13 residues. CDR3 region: CSVGPGWDYGYTF. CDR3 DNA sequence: TGCAGCGTTGGACCAGGGTGGGACTATGGCTACACCTTC.

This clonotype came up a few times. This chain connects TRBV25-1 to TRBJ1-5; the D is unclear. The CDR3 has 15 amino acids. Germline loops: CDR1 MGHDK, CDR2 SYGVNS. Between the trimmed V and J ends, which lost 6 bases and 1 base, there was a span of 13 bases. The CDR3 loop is CASRGTGSSNQPQHF. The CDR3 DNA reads TGTGCCAGCAGGGGCACTGGGTCCAGCAATCAGCCCCAGCATTTT.

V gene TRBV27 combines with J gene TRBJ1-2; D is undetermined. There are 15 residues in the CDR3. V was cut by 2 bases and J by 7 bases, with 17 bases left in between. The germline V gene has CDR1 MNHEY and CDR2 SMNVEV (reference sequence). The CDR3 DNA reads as TGTGCCAGCAGTTTAGTAAGGACGGCCCATTCTGGCTACACCTTC. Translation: CASSLVRTAHSGYTF.

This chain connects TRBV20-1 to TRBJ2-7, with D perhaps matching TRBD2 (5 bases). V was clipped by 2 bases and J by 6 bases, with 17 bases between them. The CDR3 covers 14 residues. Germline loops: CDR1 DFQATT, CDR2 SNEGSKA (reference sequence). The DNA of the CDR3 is TGCAGTGCTAGATTCGGGAACCGCTTATCCGAGCAGTACTTC. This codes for CSARFGNRLSEQYF.